This T cell receptor beta chain was sequenced in a study of T cell responses to AZD1222 COVID-19 vaccine (TCRdb year 2021). Regarding the study in general: AZD1222 recipients with second doses at about 4 weeks or about 12 weeks were pooled, because spike-specific TCR depth and breadth did not differ between schedules. Trial participants were enrolled by age into subgroups of 18-55, 56-69 and 70-plus years, and approximately 150, 30 and 60 TCR-sequenced participants, respectively, were included in these subgroups. A total of about 230 trial participants underwent TCR sequencing, of whom some 210 received two doses of AZD1222 and about 26 received two doses of the MenACWY control vaccine. The research as a whole found: A significant rise in spike-specific TCR breadth and depth was observed after two AZD1222 doses relative to day 0 and relative to MenACWY recipients. Conclusions about previously exposed vaccinees are limited because only five to seven AZD1222 recipients were SARS-CoV-2 seropositive at baseline. Participants were mostly white British and included more females than males, and it was suggested by the authors that clonal diversity may have been underestimated. Vaccine-associated CD4 TCRs spanned the whole spike protein, with dominant responses in regions 160-218 and 743-854. Epitopes outside the regions mutated in the B.1.351 and B.1.1.7 variants were reportedly recognized by nearly half of the unique spike-specific TCRs. The 56-69-year group was small, and its depth increase did not reach significance, likely because of low power. Because no samples from the day 14 peak response were available, repertoires could be characterized only after the peak T cell response.

This clone has just one count. Its specific antigen is unknown. No base quality information exists; no much larger clone differs at one position. V was cut back by 2 bases and J by 0 bases, leaving a gap of 11 bases between them. The germline V gene provides CDR1 SGHTA and CDR2 FQGNSA. Inclusive of the bounding cysteine and phenylalanine, the CDR3 is 16 residues long. Only the CDR3 portion is preserved as DNA: 48 bases, with reading frame beginning at the first base. Read against the paper, the sample's time point label means: baseline before first vaccination. Vaccinee samples were obtained from the UK trials COV001 and COV002, which included a single-blind randomized controlled phase 2/3 trial of AZD1222 (ChAdOx1 nCoV-19) in healthy adults. For TCRbeta chain sequencing, PBMC samples from trial participants were taken at day 0 and at day 28 after the second dose. The CDR3 regions of human TCRbeta chains were analyzed by immunosequencing. On the authors' methods: TCRs in the repertoires were compared against a reference library of SARS-CoV-2-specific TCRs that had been generated with the MIRA antigen-specificity platform. Breadth was defined as the fraction of unique TCRs that were SARS-CoV-2-associated. Depth was defined as the fraction of total T cells that were SARS-CoV-2-associated. Using the MIRA data, each spike-specific TCR was mapped to the spike region that the TCR reacts to and placed in a CD4 or CD8 class. Log10-transformed breadth and depth values were compared by one-way ANOVA with Sidak's multiple comparisons tests. Here the immuneACCESS table is served through TCRdb, limited to in-frame sequences with V and J called. Missing clones are a known gap in these copies; in checked studies unresolved V genes cover under half, and the rest lacks a known reason. That table furnishes V, J and clone size, whereas the DNA furnished D and trimming. A total of approximately 110,000 clones appear in this sample, around 86% of them only once. The ten largest account for about 1.2% of the sample.

The sample here was peripheral blood, taken on day 0 of AZD1222 vaccination. This sequence originates from an adult in good health. In this chain, TRBV7-2 is recombined with TRBJ1-3; the D gene is not confidently resolved. Read as DNA, the sequence is TGTGCCAGCAGCTTAATTTCGACGAACTCTGGAAACACCATATATTTT. Translated, it reads CASSLISTNSGNTIYF.